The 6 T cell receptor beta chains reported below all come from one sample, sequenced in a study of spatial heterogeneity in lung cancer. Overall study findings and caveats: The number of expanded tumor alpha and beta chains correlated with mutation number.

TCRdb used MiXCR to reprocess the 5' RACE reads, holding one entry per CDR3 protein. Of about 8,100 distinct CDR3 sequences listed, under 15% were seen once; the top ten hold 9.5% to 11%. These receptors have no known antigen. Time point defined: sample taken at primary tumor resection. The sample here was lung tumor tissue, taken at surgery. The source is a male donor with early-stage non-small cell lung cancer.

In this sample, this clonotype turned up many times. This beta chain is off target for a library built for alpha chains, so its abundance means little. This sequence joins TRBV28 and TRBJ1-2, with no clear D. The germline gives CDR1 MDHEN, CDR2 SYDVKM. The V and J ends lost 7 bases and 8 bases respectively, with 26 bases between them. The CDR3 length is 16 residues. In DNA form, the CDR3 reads TGTGCCAGCACCACCCCCTGGGAGTCAAAATTTGGGGGCTACACCTTC. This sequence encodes CASTTPWESKFGGYTF.

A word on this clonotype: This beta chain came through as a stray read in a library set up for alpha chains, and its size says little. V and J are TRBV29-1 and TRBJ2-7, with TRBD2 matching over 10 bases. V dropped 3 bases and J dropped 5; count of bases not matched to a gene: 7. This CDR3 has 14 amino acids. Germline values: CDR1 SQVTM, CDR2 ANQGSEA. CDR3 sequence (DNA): TGCAGCGTTGAGAGGCCTAGCGGGAGTCACGAGCAGTACTTC. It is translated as CSVERPSGSHEQYF.

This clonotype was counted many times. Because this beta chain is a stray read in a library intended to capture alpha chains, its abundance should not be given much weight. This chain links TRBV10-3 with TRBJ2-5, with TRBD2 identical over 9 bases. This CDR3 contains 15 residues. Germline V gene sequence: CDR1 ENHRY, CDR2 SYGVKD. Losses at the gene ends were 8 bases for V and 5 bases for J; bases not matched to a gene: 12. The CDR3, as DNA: TGTGCCATCGCCCAGAGTCAAGCGGGAGGTGAGACCCAGTACTTC. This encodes CAIAQSQAGGETQYF.

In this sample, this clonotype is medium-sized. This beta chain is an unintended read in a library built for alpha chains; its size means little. CDR3 sequence (DNA): TGTGCCAGCAGCCCGAGACAGGGGCGGACTGAAGCTTTCTTT. This gives the protein CASSPRQGRTEAFF. This chain joins TRBV7-8 and TRBJ1-1; TRBD1 matches 8 bases. The CDR3 sequence is 14 residues long. Trimming at V came to 5 bases and at J to 5 bases, leaving 7 bases not matched to a gene. Germline V CDR1 and CDR2: SGHVS, FQNEAQ.

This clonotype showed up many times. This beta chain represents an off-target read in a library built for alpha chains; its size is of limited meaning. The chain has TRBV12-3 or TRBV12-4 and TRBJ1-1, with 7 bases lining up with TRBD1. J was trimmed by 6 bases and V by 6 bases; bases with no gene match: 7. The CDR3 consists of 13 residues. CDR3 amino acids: CASRATGDAEAFF. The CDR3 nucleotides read TGTGCCAGCAGAGCAACAGGGGATGCTGAAGCTTTCTTT.

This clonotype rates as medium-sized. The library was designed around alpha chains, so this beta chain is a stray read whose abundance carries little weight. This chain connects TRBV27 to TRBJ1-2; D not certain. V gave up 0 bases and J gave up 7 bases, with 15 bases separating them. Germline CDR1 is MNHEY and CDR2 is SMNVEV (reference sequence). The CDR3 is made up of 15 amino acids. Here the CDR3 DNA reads TGTGCCAGCAGTTTATCGTGGAGGGCCGAGGGTGGCTACACCTTC. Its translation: CASSLSWRAEGGYTF.